The 2 T cell receptor beta chains in this list originate from one sample, sequenced in a study of radiation and T cells in renal cell carcinoma. The repertoire was sequenced with immunoSEQ multiplex PCR; TCRdb's copy has only in-frame clones and lacks some. Here the sample spans 60,000 to 95,000 clones, around four fifths being singletons. Time point specified: blood 4 weeks post-SBRT, at nephrectomy. As to treatment: 15 Gy SBRT to primary tumor, nephrectomy 4 weeks later. The material sequenced was blood, taken from a patient whose treatment included radiotherapy and nephrectomy. These receptors were obtained from a woman aged 55-69 years with renal cell carcinoma.

This clone came up once. The chain recombines TRBV28 with TRBJ1-6; no firm D call. V lost 4 bases to trimming and J lost 14 bases, with 12 bases between them. Germline V lookup: CDR1 MDHEN, CDR2 SYDVKM. This CDR3 contains 12 residues. The CDR3 loop is CASSSSGLALHF. CDR3 in DNA: TGTGCCAGCAGTTCCTCTGGGTTGGCCCTCCACTTT.

The J gene is TRBJ1-1, the V gene TRBV4-3, with D possibly TRBD1 on 5 matching bases. Germline CDR1 reads LGHNA; CDR2 reads YSLEER. V was pared by 0 bases and J by 3 bases, with 11 bases between. The CDR3 totals 15 residues. The CDR3 loop reads CASSQDVGGDTEAFF. The CDR3 coding sequence is TGCGCCAGCAGCCAAGATGTCGGGGGAGACACTGAAGCTTTCTTT.